One sample yielded the 32 T cell receptor beta chains listed below, sequenced in a study of cytomegalovirus exposure and HLA in healthy donors. Primers included in the PCR were 60 Vbeta and 13 Jbeta primers. The repertoire was sequenced with immunoSEQ multiplex PCR; TCRdb's copy has only in-frame clones and lacks some. This table holds roughly 54,000 clones, 70% found once. The sequencing input was PBMCs. These receptors were obtained from a woman aged 60-75 years in good health and CMV-seropositive.

The genes are TRBV5-1 and TRBJ2-5; 9 bases line up with TRBD2. Gene TRBJ2-7 matches the end of the DNA better, so the J call may be wrong. The CDR3 runs to 16 residues. Germline V CDR1 and CDR2: SGHRS, YFSETQ. CDR3 sequence (DNA): TGCGCCAGCAGCTTGGCAGCGGGGGGACTTTCCTACGAGCAGTACTTC. Protein product: CASSLAAGGLSYEQYF.

The sample holds a few counts of this clone. The chain couples TRBV6-5 to TRBJ1-2; no definite D call. Germline V gene lookup returns CDR1 MNHEY and CDR2 SVGAGI. The CDR3 totals 16 residues. The V end was cut by 2 bases, the J end by 3 bases, with 16 bases between. Here the CDR3 reads CASSYTGRVDYYGYTF. CDR3 sequence (DNA): TGTGCCAGCAGTTACACCGGGAGGGTAGATTACTATGGCTACACCTTC.

About this clone: Relative to the germline gene, one junction end is altered; a read error may explain this. The J gene is TRBJ2-2, the V gene TRBV6-5, with 9 bases that match TRBD2. Germline V gene sequence: CDR1 MNHEY, CDR2 SVGAGI. This CDR3 spans 14 amino acids. The CDR3 nucleotides are TGTGTCAGCAGGATGAGCGGGGGGCCCGGGGAGCTGTTTTTT. It translates to CVSRMSGGPGELFF.

The rearrangement uses TRBV19 and TRBJ2-7; 9 bases are a match to TRBD1. CDR3 size: 15 residues. V was clipped by 5 bases and J by 2 bases; unmatched bases: 7. Germline V gives CDR1 LNHDA, CDR2 SQIVND (reference sequence). The CDR3 DNA is TGTGCCAGTAGTTCCCTAGGGACAGGGCCCTACGAGCAGTACTTC. Translating it yields CASSSLGTGPYEQYF.

The J gene is TRBJ2-2, the V gene TRBV29-1; D is unresolved. CDR3 length: 14 residues. V lost 4 bases and J lost 4, with 13 bases in between. From germline, CDR1 is SQVTM and CDR2 ANQGSEA. The CDR3 DNA sequence: TGCAGCGTTGTAGGTTCGGGTGGCACCGGGGAGCTGTTTTTT. Translating it yields CSVVGSGGTGELFF.

The chain uses TRBV28 and TRBJ2-2; weak D call: TRBD1 (6 bases). The length of the CDR3 is 15 residues. The germline CDR1 and CDR2 sequences are MDHEN and SYDVKM. V dropped 7 bases and J dropped 0 bases, with 12 bases sitting between them. The CDR3 loop reads CASIPGHPNTGELFF. The CDR3, as DNA: TGTGCCAGCATCCCGGGACACCCGAACACCGGGGAGCTGTTTTTT. Complete variable domain (other parts from reference TRBV28 and TRBJ2-2): DVKVTQSSRYLVKRTGEKVFLECVQDMDHENMFWYRQDPGLGLRLIYFSYDVKMKEKGDIPEGYSVSREKKERFSLILESASTNQTSMYLCASIPGHPNTGELFFGEGSRLTVL.

The count of this clone is one. V gene TRBV19 combines with J gene TRBJ1-2; D is possibly TRBD1 (5 bases). With 7 bases removed from V and 2 bases from J, the gap between germline ends came to 8 bases. This CDR3 has 12 amino acids. The germline CDR1 and CDR2 sequences are LNHDA and SQIVND (reference sequence). The CDR3 spells CASKQANYGYTF. CDR3 nucleotides: TGTGCCAGTAAACAGGCGAACTATGGCTACACCTTC.

The rearrangement uses TRBV5-8 and TRBJ2-1, with D unresolved. This CDR3 spans 14 amino acids. Germline V lookup: CDR1 SGHTS, CDR2 YDEGEE. V lost 0 bases and J lost 6, with 10 bases in between. The CDR3 nucleotides are TGTGCCAGCAGCTTGGATTATCCCAGCAATGAGCAGTTCTTC. The encoded protein is CASSLDYPSNEQFF.

The chain employs TRBV25-1 and TRBJ1-2, with 7 positions matching TRBD1. This CDR3 contains 14 residues. Germline values: CDR1 MGHDK, CDR2 SYGVNS. The V and J ends lost 1 base and 5 bases, in that order; junction bases with no gene match: 4. This CDR3 reads CASSESGTAYGYTF. As DNA, the CDR3 is TGTGCCAGCAGTGAATCGGGGACAGCTTATGGCTACACCTTC.

This clone was seen more than once but under ten times. The chain couples TRBV4-3 to TRBJ1-3, with D possibly being TRBD1 (6 bases). V lost 0 bases, J lost 2 bases, and 11 bases lay in between. This CDR3 is built from 16 residues. Germline CDR1 reads LGHNA; CDR2 reads YSLEER. The CDR3: CASSQESNRAGNTIYF. In nucleotides, the CDR3 is TGCGCCAGCAGCCAAGAGTCTAACAGGGCTGGAAACACCATATATTTT.

The rearrangement uses TRBV2 and TRBJ2-3; D may be TRBD2 (5 bases). The germline V gene encodes CDR1 SNHLY and CDR2 FYNNEI. The CDR3 covers 12 residues. Trimming left V 1 base short and J 7 bases short, with 6 bases between. The CDR3 region has the DNA TGTGCCAGCAGTGAAGACGGGAATACGCAGTATTTT. It specifies CASSEDGNTQYF.

This chain connects TRBV18 to TRBJ2-7; tentative D call: TRBD1 (6 bases). Germline assignment: CDR1 KGHSH and CDR2 LQKENI. This CDR3 contains 13 residues. V was cut by 4 bases and J by 4 bases, with 11 bases left in between. CDR3 nucleotides: TGTGCCAGCTCACGCGACAGGTGGTACGAGCAGTACTTC. Protein product: CASSRDRWYEQYF.

The chain joins TRBV6-1 to TRBJ2-7; 7 positions match TRBD2. After removal of 1 base from V and 10 bases from J, the junction contained 7 bases not matched to a gene. In germline, CDR1 is MNHNS, CDR2 SASEGT. The CDR3 totals 13 residues. The CDR3 loop is CASSEGGGFDQYF. As DNA, the CDR3 is TGTGCCAGCAGTGAAGGGGGGGGATTCGACCAGTACTTC.

The V and J genes are TRBV9 and TRBJ1-6, with 9 bases aligning to TRBD1. Germline V gene lookup returns CDR1 SGDLS and CDR2 YYNGEE. The junction had 7 bases not matched to a gene; V was cut back by 2 bases and J by 10 bases. This CDR3 has 15 amino acids. The CDR3 bases are TGTGCCAGCAGCGTCTTGGGACAGGGAGGGTCACCCCTCCACTTT. Amino acid sequence: CASSVLGQGGSPLHF.

The chain links TRBV9 to TRBJ2-2; the D gene is possibly TRBD1 (6 bases). Germline V gene sequence: CDR1 SGDLS, CDR2 YYNGEE. Trimming pared 3 bases from V and 3 bases from J, leaving 9 bases between. The CDR3 has 14 residues. CDR3: CASSGGHYTGELFF. The CDR3, as DNA: TGTGCCAGCAGCGGGGGACACTACACCGGGGAGCTGTTTTTT.

This sequence joins TRBV30 and TRBJ2-5; 9 bases align to TRBD2. CDR3 length equals 14 residues. Trimming cost V 4 bases and J 4 bases; bases outside gene matches: 7. In germline, CDR1 is GTSNPN, CDR2 SVGIG (reference sequence). The CDR3 coding sequence is TGTGCCTGGAACGGCGGGGGGGTGGGAGAGACCCAGTACTTC. It specifies CAWNGGGVGETQYF. The full variable domain, completed using reference TRBV30 and TRBJ2-5, is SQTIHQWPATLVQPVGSPLSLECTVEGTSNPNLYWYRQAAGRGLQLLFYSVGIGQISSEVPQNLSASRPQDRQFILSSKKLLLSDSGFYLCAWNGGGVGETQYFGPGTRLLVL.

The chain employs TRBV4-3 and TRBJ2-7; 7 nucleotides line up with TRBD1. The CDR3 runs 15 residues. The junction had 7 bases not matched to a gene; V was cut back by 1 base and J by 4 bases. Germline V gives CDR1 LGHNA, CDR2 YSLEER. The CDR3 nucleotides read TGCGCCAGCAGCCAAGTATTGGACAGGAATTACGAGCAGTACTTC. It codes for CASSQVLDRNYEQYF.

The chain recombines TRBV2 with TRBJ1-1; D possibly corresponds to TRBD1 (6 bases). CDR3 length: 15 amino acids. V gave up 6 bases and J gave up 1 base, with 15 bases separating them. CDR1 SNHLY and CDR2 FYNNEI come from the germline V gene. DNA for the CDR3: TGTGCCAGCAGCCCGCTGGGAGGGGGGAACACTGAAGCTTTCTTT. The encoded protein is CASSPLGGGNTEAFF.

This chain links TRBV11-2 with TRBJ1-2; no firm D call. The CDR3 extends over 14 amino acids. The ends were cut back, 1 base at V and 7 bases at J, with 13 bases in the middle. The germline V gene has CDR1 SGHAT and CDR2 FQNNGV. The CDR3 nucleotides are TGTGCCAGCAGCTTAGTCGGGTTCCTGGGTGGCTACACCTTC. It encodes CASSLVGFLGGYTF. Looking up the rest from reference TRBV11-2 and TRBJ1-2 gives the full variable domain: EAGVAQSPRYKIIEKRQSVAFWCNPISGHATLYWYQQILGQGPKLLIQFQNNGVVDDSQLPKDRFSAERLKGVDSTLKIQPAKLEDSAVYLCASSLVGFLGGYTFGSGTRLTVV.

This chain links TRBV5-4 with TRBJ1-2, with D perhaps matching TRBD1 (6 bases). The V end lost 0 bases, the J end lost 3 bases, and 12 bases lay between the germline ends. The CDR3 has 15 residues. Germline CDR1 is SGHNT and CDR2 is YYREEE (reference sequence). The CDR3 sequence is CASSLVGSGDYGYTF. In DNA form, the CDR3 reads TGTGCCAGCAGCTTGGTCGGGTCAGGGGACTATGGCTACACCTTC.

V is TRBV7-2 and J is TRBJ2-2; D unclear. V was clipped by 3 bases and J by 6 bases, with 5 bases between them. The CDR3 runs to 12 residues. Germline CDR1 is SGHTA and CDR2 is FQGNSA. The CDR3 loop is CASSFVPGELFF. The CDR3 nucleotides are TGTGCCAGCAGCTTCGTCCCCGGGGAGCTGTTTTTT.

The chain employs TRBV6-5 and TRBJ2-2, with D possibly matching TRBD2 (5 bases). This CDR3 has 12 residues. CDR1 MNHEY and CDR2 SVGAGI come from the germline V gene. V gave up 8 bases and J gave up 7 bases, with 11 bases separating them. The chain's CDR3 is CASAVRGGELFF. CDR3 DNA sequence: TGTGCCAGCGCTGTCCGGGGCGGGGAGCTGTTTTTT.

The gene calls are TRBV12-5 and TRBJ2-1; 7 nucleotides agree with TRBD2. Germline V gene data show CDR1 as LGHNT and CDR2 as FRNRAP. CDR3 length: 12 amino acids. Trimming took 6 bases from V and 15 from J; bases not matched to a gene: 11. CDR3 sequence: CASGEQGGQGFF. In DNA, the CDR3 is TGTGCTAGTGGCGAGCAGGGAGGGCAAGGGTTCTTC. Based on the CDR3 plus reference TRBV12-5 and TRBJ2-1, the full variable domain is DARVTQTPRHKVTEMGQEVTMRCQPILGHNTVFWYRQTMMQGLELLAYFRNRAPLDDSGMPKDRFSAEMPDATLATLKIQPSEPRDSAVYFCASGEQGGQGFFGPGTRLTVL.

This chain links TRBV7-2 with TRBJ1-1; D remains unclear. The V gene lost 7 bases and the J gene lost 3 bases, with 12 bases spanning the gap. Germline-derived CDR1 and CDR2 are SGHTA and FQGNSA. This CDR3 region has 13 residues. CDR3 coding DNA: TGTGCCAGCACTCCGACAAGGTACACTGAAGCTTTCTTT. Amino acid sequence: CASTPTRYTEAFF. Together with reference TRBV7-2 and TRBJ1-1, the CDR3 gives the full variable domain: GAGVSQSPSNKVTEKGKDVELRCDPISGHTALYWYRQSLGQGLEFLIYFQGNSAPDKSGLPSDRFSAERTGGSVSTLTIQRTQQEDSAVYLCASTPTRYTEAFFGQGTRLTVV.

The chain employs TRBV6-1 and TRBJ2-2; 8 bases match TRBD1. J gave up 1 base and V 5 bases, and 3 bases lay outside the gene matches. Germline V lookup: CDR1 MNHNS, CDR2 SASEGT. The CDR3 is 15 amino acids. CDR3 sequence reads: CASSWDRLNTGELFF. The CDR3 DNA is TGTGCCAGCAGTTGGGACAGGCTGAACACCGGGGAGCTGTTTTTT.

V and J are TRBV18 and TRBJ2-7, with TRBD2 matching 11 bases. Trimming at V came to 8 bases and at J to 7 bases, leaving 7 bases not matched to a gene. CDR1 and CDR2 from the germline V gene are KGHSH and LQKENI. CDR3 length equals 13 residues. CDR3 loop: CASTTSGGGEQYF. The DNA of the CDR3 is TGTGCCAGCACAACTAGCGGGGGAGGGGAGCAGTACTTC.

This chain connects TRBV6-5 to TRBJ2-3; 7 nucleotides line up with TRBD2. J was trimmed by 4 bases and V by 6 bases; bases with no gene match: 7. This CDR3 is 14 amino acids long. Germline assignment: CDR1 MNHEY and CDR2 SVGAGI. The CDR3: CASRRPGGADTQYF. The CDR3 DNA reads as TGTGCCAGCAGGAGGCCGGGGGGTGCAGATACGCAGTATTTT.

The chain couples TRBV4-3 to TRBJ1-1, with 8 bases identical to TRBD1. Germline V CDR1 and CDR2: LGHNA, YSLEER. After removal of 6 bases from V and 1 base from J, the junction contained 10 bases not matched to a gene. The CDR3 sequence is 16 residues long. The DNA of the CDR3 is TGCGCCAGCAGTCTTGGCACAGGGGGTCGGAACACTGAAGCTTTCTTT. This gives the protein CASSLGTGGRNTEAFF.

On this clone itself: An end of the junction does not agree with germline; a read error may underlie this. V is TRBV11-2 and J is TRBJ1-1, with 7 bases identical to TRBD1. CDR3 length: 14 residues. Germline values: CDR1 SGHAT, CDR2 FQNNGV. The CDR3 coding sequence is TGTGCCAGCGGCTTAACAGGGGTGGGCACTGAAGCTTTCTTT. As protein: CASGLTGVGTEAFF. Drawing the rest from reference TRBV11-2 and TRBJ1-1, the complete variable domain is EAGVAQSPRYKIIEKRQSVAFWCNPISGHATLYWYQQILGQGPKLLIQFQNNGVVDDSQLPKDRFSAERLKGVDSTLKIQPAKLEDSAVYLCASGLTGVGTEAFFGQGTRLTVV.

The chain has TRBV29-1 and TRBJ1-4; 9 positions agree with TRBD1. The CDR3 spans 14 residues. The V segment lost 7 bases and the J segment 1 base; nucleotides outside the gene matches: 4. The germline V gene has CDR1 SQVTM and CDR2 ANQGSEA. The CDR3 bases are TGCAGCGCGGGACAGGGAGGAACTAATGAAAAACTGTTTTTT. This gives the protein CSAGQGGTNEKLFF.

The chain carries TRBV5-6 and TRBJ2-5, with D unclear. Germline V CDR1 and CDR2: SGHDT, YYEEEE. The CDR3 spans 13 residues. V was pared by 1 base and J by 2 bases, with 6 bases between. The CDR3 region is CASSLNRQETQYF. The DNA for the CDR3 is TGTGCCAGCAGCTTGAACAGACAAGAGACCCAGTACTTC.

This clone was counted only a few times. This rearrangement joins TRBV30 to TRBJ1-2; the match to TRBD1 covers 9 bases. Germline lookup yields CDR1 GTSNPN and CDR2 SVGIG (reference sequence). J was trimmed by 5 bases and V by 3 bases; bases with no gene match: 10. This CDR3 contains 15 residues. The CDR3 sequence is CAWSRDRAALYGYTF. CDR3 DNA: TGTGCCTGGAGCCGGGACAGGGCAGCACTTTATGGCTACACCTTC.